The source of this T cell receptor (beta chain) is a study of T-cell memory formation after mild COVID-19. Whole-study context: Largely donor-specific sequence clusters came from two donors.

The CDR3 sequence is 14 residues long. Trimming removed 4 bases from V and 4 bases from J, with 13 bases in between. Germline CDR1 SGHTA, CDR2 FQGNSA. TCR alpha and TCR beta cDNA libraries with sample barcodes and UMIs came from 5'RACE using constant-segment primers. Using its own MiXCR run on the 5' RACE reads, TCRdb lists one record per CDR3 protein. Counted here are about 130,000 distinct CDR3 sequences, about a sixth occurring once; the ten biggest clones make up approximately 5.5%. This clonotype was found a few times. What it recognizes is unknown. Broader study findings: Contracting CD4+ clones were located mainly in CM and EM, and CD8+ clones in EMRA.

This chain connects TRBV7-2 to TRBJ2-5; D gene ambiguous. What was sequenced was PBMCs or a T cell subset sorted from them (not recorded which). The TCR originated in a man aged 18 to 30 who had mild COVID-19 (a few samples of this study predate the infection). Cell type and time point are not known. The CDR3 bases are TGTGCCAGCAGCTCCCTTAGTCCCGGAGAGACCCAGTACTTC. Translation gives CASSSLSPGETQYF. Together with reference TRBV7-2 and TRBJ2-5, the CDR3 gives the full variable domain: GAGVSQSPSNKVTEKGKDVELRCDPISGHTALYWYRQSLGQGLEFLIYFQGNSAPDKSGLPSDRFSAERTGGSVSTLTIQRTQQEDSAVYLCASSSLSPGETQYFGPGTRLLVL.